These 12 T cell receptor beta chains share one sample of origin, sequenced in a study of T cells expressing NK-cell markers. TCRdb reprocessed the 5' RACE reads; each CDR3 protein has one entry and no DNA is given. The table counts hundreds of thousands of distinct CDR3 sequences; roughly 8% lies in the top ten. Input material: blood T cells: a sorted CD56 or NKG2C T cell subset, CD4+ or CD8+ T cells, or bulk PBMC T cells (not recorded which). The receptors were gathered from a woman between 18 and 69 years old in good health.

The rearrangement uses TRBV29-1 and TRBJ1-3; with no DNA, the TCRdb D assignment of TRBD1 cannot be verified. The CDR3 has 20 residues. Looked up from germline, CDR1 is SQVTM and CDR2 is ANQGSEA. CDR3: CSVEVPRQEGQARQGNTIYF.

The chain couples TRBV7-3 to TRBJ1-1; the TRBD1 assignment by TCRdb is unverifiable without DNA. The CDR3 is 14 residues long. CDR1 SGHTA and CDR2 FQGTGA come from the germline V gene. CDR3 sequence reads: CASSRGAMDTEAFF.

The chain is built from TRBV29-1 and TRBJ2-6. CDR3 length: 15 residues. CDR1 SQVTM and CDR2 ANQGSEA come from the germline V gene. CDR3 amino acids: CSVEASSSGANVLTF.

V is TRBV28 and J is TRBJ2-5; TCRdb's D gene call, TRBD2, goes unchecked for lack of DNA. Germline CDR1 reads MDHEN; CDR2 reads SYDVKM. The CDR3 sequence is 14 residues long. The CDR3 sequence is CASSPSYNQETQYF.

The rearrangement uses TRBV20-1 and TRBJ2-2; no DNA is available, so the TRBD1 call from TCRdb remains unchecked. Germline assignment: CDR1 DFQATT and CDR2 SNEGSKA (reference sequence). The CDR3 is made up of 15 amino acids. The CDR3 spells CSARGDASLGGELFF.

The chain is built from TRBV7-2 and TRBJ2-5; checking the TCRdb D call of TRBD2 is not possible without DNA. The CDR3 covers 17 residues. Germline V gene data show CDR1 as SGHTA and CDR2 as FQGNSA. The CDR3 loop reads CASSYRRSSGAQETQYF.

The chain couples TRBV11-3 to TRBJ1-5; TCRdb's D call, TRBD1, is unchecked because there is no DNA. Per the germline V gene, CDR1 is SGHNT and CDR2 is YENEEA. This CDR3 contains 11 residues. This CDR3 is CASSLDYMGGF.

V usage is TRBV7-9 and J usage is TRBJ2-5. Per the germline V gene, CDR1 is SEHNR and CDR2 is FQNEAQ (reference sequence). The CDR3 runs to 13 residues. CDR3 in amino acids: CASRPGNQETQYF.

The J gene is TRBJ2-5, the V gene TRBV6-5; TCRdb proposes TRBD2, but this gene call is untestable without DNA. There are 11 residues in the CDR3. Per the germline V gene, CDR1 is MNHEY and CDR2 is SVGAGI. The CDR3 here is CASTGWGTQYF.

The chain links TRBV27 to TRBJ2-7; checking the TCRdb D call of TRBD1 is not possible without DNA. Per the germline V gene, CDR1 is MNHEY and CDR2 is SMNVEV (reference sequence). This CDR3 comprises 14 residues. The CDR3 spells CASSTLGGSYEQYF.

The rearrangement links TRBV11-2 to TRBJ2-1; with no DNA, the TCRdb D assignment of TRBD1 cannot be verified. Germline V gives CDR1 SGHAT, CDR2 FQNNGV. This CDR3 has 14 amino acids. CDR3 loop: CASSSRGAVDEQFF.

This chain links TRBV7-9 with TRBJ1-6; TCRdb outputs TRBD1, but without DNA this stays unchecked. The CDR3 has 15 amino acids. Germline CDR1 reads SEHNR; CDR2 reads FQNEAQ (reference sequence). CDR3 region: CASSLGQGGSSPLHF. Full variable domain (remainder filled in from reference TRBV7-9 and TRBJ1-6): DTGVSQNPRHKITKRGQNVTFRCDPISEHNRLYWYRQTLGQGPEFLTYFQNEAQLEKSRLLSDRFSAERPKGSFSTLEIQRTEQGDSAMYLCASSLGQGGSSPLHFGNGTRLTVT.